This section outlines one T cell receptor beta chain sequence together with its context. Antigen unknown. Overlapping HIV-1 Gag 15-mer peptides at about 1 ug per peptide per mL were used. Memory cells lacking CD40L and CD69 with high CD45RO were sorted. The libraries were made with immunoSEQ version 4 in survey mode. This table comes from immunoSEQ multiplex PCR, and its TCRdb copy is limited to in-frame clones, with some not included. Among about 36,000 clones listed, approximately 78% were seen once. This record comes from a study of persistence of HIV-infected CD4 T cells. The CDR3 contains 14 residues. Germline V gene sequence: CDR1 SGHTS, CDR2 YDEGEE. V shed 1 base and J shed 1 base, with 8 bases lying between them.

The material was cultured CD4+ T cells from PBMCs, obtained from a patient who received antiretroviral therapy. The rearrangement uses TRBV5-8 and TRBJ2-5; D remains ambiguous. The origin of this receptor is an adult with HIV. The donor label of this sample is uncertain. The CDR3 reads CASSLHTLQETQYF. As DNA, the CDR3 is TGTGCCAGCAGCTTGCATACGCTCCAAGAGACCCAGTACTTC.